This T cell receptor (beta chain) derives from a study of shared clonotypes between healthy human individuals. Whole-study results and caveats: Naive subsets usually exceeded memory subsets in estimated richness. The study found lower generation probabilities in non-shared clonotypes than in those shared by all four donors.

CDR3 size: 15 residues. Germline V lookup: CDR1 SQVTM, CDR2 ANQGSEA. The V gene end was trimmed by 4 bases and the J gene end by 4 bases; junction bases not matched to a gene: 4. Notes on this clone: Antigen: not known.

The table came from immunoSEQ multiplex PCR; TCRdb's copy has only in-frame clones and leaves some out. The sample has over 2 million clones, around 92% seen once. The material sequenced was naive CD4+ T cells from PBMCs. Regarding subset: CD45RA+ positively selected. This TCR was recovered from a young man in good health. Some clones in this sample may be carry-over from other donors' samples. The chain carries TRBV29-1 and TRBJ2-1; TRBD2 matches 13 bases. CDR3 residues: CSVVGTSGKYNEQFF. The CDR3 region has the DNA TGCAGCGTTGTGGGGACTAGCGGGAAATACAATGAGCAGTTCTTC.